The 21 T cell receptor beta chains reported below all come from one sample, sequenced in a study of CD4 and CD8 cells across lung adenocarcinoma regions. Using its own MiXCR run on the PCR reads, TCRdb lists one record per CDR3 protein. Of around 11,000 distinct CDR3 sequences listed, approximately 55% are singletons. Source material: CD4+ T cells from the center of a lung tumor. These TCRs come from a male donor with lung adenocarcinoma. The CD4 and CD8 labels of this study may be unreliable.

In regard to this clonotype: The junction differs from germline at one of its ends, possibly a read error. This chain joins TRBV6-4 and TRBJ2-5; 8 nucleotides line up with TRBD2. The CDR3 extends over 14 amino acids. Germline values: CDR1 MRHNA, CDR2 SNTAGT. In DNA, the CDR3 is TGTGCCGGCAGTGAACTAGCGGACCAAGAGACCCAGTATTTC. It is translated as CAGSELADQETQYF.

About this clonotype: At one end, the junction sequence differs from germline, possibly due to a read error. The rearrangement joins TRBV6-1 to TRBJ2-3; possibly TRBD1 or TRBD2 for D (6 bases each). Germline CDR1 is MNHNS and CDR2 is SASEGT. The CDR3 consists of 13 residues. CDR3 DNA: TGTGCCAGCGGGGGGCGAGCACGAGAGACCCAGTACTTT. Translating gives CASGGRARETQYF.

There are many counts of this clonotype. CDR3 loop: CASTPGLAGGRQETQYF. CDR3 bases: TGTGCCAGCACCCCGGGACTAGCGGGAGGGAGGCAAGAGACCCAGTACTTC. The chain joins TRBV6-1 to TRBJ2-5, with 16 positions matching TRBD2. The germline V gene encodes CDR1 MNHNS and CDR2 SASEGT. V dropped 7 bases and J dropped 2; count of bases not matched to a gene: 7. The CDR3 has 17 residues.

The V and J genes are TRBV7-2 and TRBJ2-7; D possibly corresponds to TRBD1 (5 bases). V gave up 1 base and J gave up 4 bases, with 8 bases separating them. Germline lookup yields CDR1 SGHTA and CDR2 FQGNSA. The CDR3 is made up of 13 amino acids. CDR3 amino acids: CASSLEQGYEQYF. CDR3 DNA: TGTGCCAGCAGCTTAGAGCAGGGATACGAGCAGTACTTC.

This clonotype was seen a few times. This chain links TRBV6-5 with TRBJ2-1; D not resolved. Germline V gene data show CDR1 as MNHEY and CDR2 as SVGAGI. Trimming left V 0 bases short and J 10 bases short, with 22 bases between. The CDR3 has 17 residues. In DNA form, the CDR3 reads TGTGCCAGCAGTTACTCGAGCCGACTTCCAAATAACAGAGAGCAGTTCTTC. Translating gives CASSYSSRLPNNREQFF.

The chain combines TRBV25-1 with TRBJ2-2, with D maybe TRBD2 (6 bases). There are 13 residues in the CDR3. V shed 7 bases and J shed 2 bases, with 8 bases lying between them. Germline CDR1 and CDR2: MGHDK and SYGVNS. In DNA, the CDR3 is TGTGCCAGCATGGGACTCAACACCGGGGAGCTGTTTTTT. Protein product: CASMGLNTGELFF.

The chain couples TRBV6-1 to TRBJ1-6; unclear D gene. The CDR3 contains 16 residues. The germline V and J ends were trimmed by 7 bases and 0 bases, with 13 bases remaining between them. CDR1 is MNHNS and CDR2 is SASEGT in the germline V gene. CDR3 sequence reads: CASIRDGSSYNSPLHF. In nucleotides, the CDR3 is TGTGCCAGCATCAGAGACGGAAGCTCCTATAATTCACCCCTCCACTTT.

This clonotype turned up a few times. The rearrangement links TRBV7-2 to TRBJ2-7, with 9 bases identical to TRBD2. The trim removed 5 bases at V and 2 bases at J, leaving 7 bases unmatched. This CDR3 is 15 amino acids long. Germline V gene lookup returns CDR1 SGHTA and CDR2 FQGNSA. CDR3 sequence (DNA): TGTGCCAGCAGCCCCCGGCTAGCGGGGACCTACGAGCAGTACTTC. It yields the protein CASSPRLAGTYEQYF. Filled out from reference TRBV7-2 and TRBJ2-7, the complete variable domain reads GAGVSQSPSNKVTEKGKDVELRCDPISGHTALYWYRQSLGQGLEFLIYFQGNSAPDKSGLPSDRFSAERTGGSVSTLTIQRTQQEDSAVYLCASSPRLAGTYEQYFGPGTRLTVT.

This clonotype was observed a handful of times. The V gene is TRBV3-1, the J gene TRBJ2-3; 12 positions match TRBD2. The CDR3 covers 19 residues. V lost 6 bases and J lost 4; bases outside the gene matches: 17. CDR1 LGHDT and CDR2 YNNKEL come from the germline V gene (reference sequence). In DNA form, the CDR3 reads TGTGCCAGCAGACACCTAGCGGGGGGGCGGAGAGGCCCACCAGATACGCAGTATTTT. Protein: CASRHLAGGRRGPPDTQYF.

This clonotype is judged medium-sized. Written as DNA, the CDR3 is TGTGCCAGCAGTGATATTCCGACCGCGCCTTACTTC. Translation gives CASSDIPTAPYF. The chain is built from TRBV6-1 and TRBJ2-5; D is unclear. Germline V gives CDR1 MNHNS, CDR2 SASEGT. CDR3 length: 12 residues. V lost 3 bases and J lost 14, with 16 bases in between.

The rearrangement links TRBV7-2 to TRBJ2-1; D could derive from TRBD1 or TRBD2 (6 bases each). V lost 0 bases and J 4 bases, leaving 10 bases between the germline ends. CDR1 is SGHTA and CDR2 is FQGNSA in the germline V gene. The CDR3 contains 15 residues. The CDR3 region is CASSLAGGLYNEQFF. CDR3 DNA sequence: TGTGCCAGCAGCTTAGCCGGGGGCTTGTACAATGAGCAGTTCTTC.

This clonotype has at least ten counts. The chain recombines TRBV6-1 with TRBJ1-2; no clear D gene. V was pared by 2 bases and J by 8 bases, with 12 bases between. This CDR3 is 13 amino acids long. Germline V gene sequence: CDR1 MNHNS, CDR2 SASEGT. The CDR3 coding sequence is TGTGCCAGCAGTGAATCGAGGGTCCGGGGCTACACCTTC. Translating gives CASSESRVRGYTF.

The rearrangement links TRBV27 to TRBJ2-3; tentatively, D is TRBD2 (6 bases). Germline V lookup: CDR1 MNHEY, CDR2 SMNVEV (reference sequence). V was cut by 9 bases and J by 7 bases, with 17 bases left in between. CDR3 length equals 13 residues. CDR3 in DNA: TGTGCCAGTGGGCGGGGAGGCAAAAATACGCAGTATTTT. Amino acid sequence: CASGRGGKNTQYF.

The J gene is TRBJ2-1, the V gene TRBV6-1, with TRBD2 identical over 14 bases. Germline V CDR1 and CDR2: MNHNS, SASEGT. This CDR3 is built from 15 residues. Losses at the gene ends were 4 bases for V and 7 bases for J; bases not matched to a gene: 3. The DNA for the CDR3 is TGTGCCAGCAGTGCGGGACTAGCGGGAGTTAATGAGCAGTTCTTC. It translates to CASSAGLAGVNEQFF.

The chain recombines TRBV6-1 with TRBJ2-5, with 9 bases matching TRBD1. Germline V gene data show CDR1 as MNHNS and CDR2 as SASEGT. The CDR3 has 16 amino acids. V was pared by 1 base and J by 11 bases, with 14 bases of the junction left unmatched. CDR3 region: CASSEVHGTGRNEQYF. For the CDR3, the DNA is TGTGCCAGCAGTGAAGTTCACGGGACAGGGAGGAATGAGCAGTACTTC.

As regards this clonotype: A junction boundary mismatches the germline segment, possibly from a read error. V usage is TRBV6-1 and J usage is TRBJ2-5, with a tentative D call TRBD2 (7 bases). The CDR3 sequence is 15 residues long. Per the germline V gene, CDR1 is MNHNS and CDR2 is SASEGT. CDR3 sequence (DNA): TGTGCCAGGGGGGTGGGGGGCGGGGGCCAAGATACCCAGTACTTC. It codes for CARGVGGGGQDTQYF.

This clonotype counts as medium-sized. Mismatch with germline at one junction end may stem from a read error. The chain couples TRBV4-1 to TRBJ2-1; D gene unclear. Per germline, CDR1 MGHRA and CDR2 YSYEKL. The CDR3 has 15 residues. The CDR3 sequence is CASSKEAHTYNEQFF. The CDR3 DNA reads TGCGCCAGCAGCAAAGAAGCCCATACCTACAATGAGCAGTTCTTC.

The CDR3 region is CASSQETRWEQYF. CDR3 sequence (DNA): TGCGCCAGCAGCCAAGAAACTAGATGGGAGCAGTACTTC. V and J are TRBV4-3 and TRBJ2-5, with a tentative D call TRBD2 (5 bases). V was clipped by 0 bases and J by 11 bases, with 13 bases between them. Germline V CDR1 and CDR2: LGHNA, YSLEER. The CDR3 length is 13 residues.

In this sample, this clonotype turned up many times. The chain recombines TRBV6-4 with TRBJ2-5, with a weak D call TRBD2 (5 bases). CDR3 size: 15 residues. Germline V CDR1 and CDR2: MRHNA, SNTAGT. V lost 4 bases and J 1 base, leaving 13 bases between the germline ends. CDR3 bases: TGTGCCAGCAGTGGGACTTTCGGACCCCAAGAGACCCAGTACTTC. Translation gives CASSGTFGPQETQYF.

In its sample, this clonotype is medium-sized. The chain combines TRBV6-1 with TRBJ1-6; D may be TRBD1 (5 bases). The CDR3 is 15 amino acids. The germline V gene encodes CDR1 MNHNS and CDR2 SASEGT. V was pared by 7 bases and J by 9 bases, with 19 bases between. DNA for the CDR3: TGTGCCAGCATCCTAGCAGGGCCTTCGGGTTCACCCCTCCACTTT. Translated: CASILAGPSGSPLHF.

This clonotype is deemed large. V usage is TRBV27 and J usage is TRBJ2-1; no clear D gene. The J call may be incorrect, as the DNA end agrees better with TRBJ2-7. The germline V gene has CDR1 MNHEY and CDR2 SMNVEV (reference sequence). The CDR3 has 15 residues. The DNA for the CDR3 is TGTGCCAGCAGTTTATTTGGGGAAAGAATACGCGAGCAGTACTTC. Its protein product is CASSLFGERIREQYF.